The rows below give T cell receptor beta chains drawn from one sample of a study of CD8+CD57+ T cells in acquired aplastic anemia. TCRdb independently ran MiXCR on the reads; one entry per CDR3 protein. The sample lists 150,000 to 170,000 distinct CDR3 sequences; roughly 49% were seen once. Sequencing used sorted CD4+, CD8+, or CD8+CD57+ T cells (not recorded which) from PBMCs. The source of these receptors is a human donor with aplastic anemia. CDR3s include the opening cysteine and the closing phenylalanine or tryptophan. The D gene is left open where the match is weak. The size entry is marked missing in some rows and otherwise reads once, few, many or a size class.

v_gene: TRBV19; abundance: many; j_gene: TRBJ2-1; d_gene: TRBD2; CDR3nt: TGTGCCAGTAGTGGCGGGGGTACCTACAATGAGCAGTTCTTC; CDR3aa: CASSGGGTYNEQFF
v_gene: TRBV7-8; abundance: .; j_gene: TRBJ2-7; d_gene: TRBD2; CDR3nt: TGTGCCAGCAGCATCATAAGCGGGGGGGCCGCGTACGAGCAGTACTTC; CDR3aa: CASSIISGGAAYEQYF
v_gene: TRBV2; abundance: .; j_gene: TRBJ2-3; d_gene: .; CDR3nt: TGTGCCAGCAGTGAAAGGGCAGTCTGGACAGATACGCAGTATTTT; CDR3aa: CASSERAVWTDTQYF
v_gene: TRBV9; abundance: .; j_gene: TRBJ2-1; d_gene: .; CDR3nt: TGTGCCAGCAGCCCCCTTTTCGGGAGCTCCTACAATGAGCAGTTCTTC; CDR3aa: CASSPLFGSSYNEQFF
v_gene: TRBV20-1; abundance: .; j_gene: TRBJ2-7; d_gene: .; CDR3nt: TGCAGTGGGGATGGGGATTCCTGCGGGCAGTACTTC; CDR3aa: CSGDGDSCGQYF
v_gene: TRBV5-1; abundance: many; j_gene: TRBJ1-3; d_gene: .; CDR3nt: TGCGCCAGCCGGCAGGGGTCCGGAAACACCATATATTTT; CDR3aa: CASRQGSGNTIYF
v_gene: TRBV7-9; abundance: .; j_gene: TRBJ2-2; d_gene: .; CDR3nt: TGTGCCAGCAGCTTAGTCCCCCTGAACACCGGGGAGCTGTTTTTT; CDR3aa: CASSLVPLNTGELFF
v_gene: TRBV7-3; abundance: .; j_gene: TRBJ2-7; d_gene: .; CDR3nt: TGTGCCAGCAGCCCCTGGCTGGGTCCGGGGGAGCAGTACTTC; CDR3aa: CASSPWLGPGEQYF
v_gene: TRBV25-1; abundance: many; j_gene: TRBJ2-1; d_gene: .; CDR3nt: TGTGCCAGCAGTGAATATGGTGACCGGGGATACAATGAGCAGTTCTTC; CDR3aa: CASSEYGDRGYNEQFF
v_gene: TRBV11-1; abundance: many; j_gene: TRBJ2-1; d_gene: TRBD2; CDR3nt: TGTGCCAGCAGCTTGGCGGGGGGGCCTAAGAACAATGAGCAGTTCTTC; CDR3aa: CASSLAGGPKNNEQFF
v_gene: TRBV15; abundance: .; j_gene: TRBJ2-7; d_gene: TRBD1; CDR3nt: TGTGCCACCAGCACCGTCGGTCAGGGGGCTTACGAGCAGTACTTC; CDR3aa: CATSTVGQGAYEQYF
v_gene: TRBV15; abundance: .; j_gene: TRBJ2-7; d_gene: TRBD2; CDR3nt: TGTGCCACCAGCAGTTTTATGACTAGCGCCTACGAGCAGTACTTC; CDR3aa: CATSSFMTSAYEQYF
v_gene: TRBV29-1; abundance: .; j_gene: TRBJ1-4; d_gene: TRBD1; CDR3nt: TGCAGCGTTGGACAGGGCGGGAGGGAAAAACTGTTTTTT; CDR3aa: CSVGQGGREKLFF
v_gene: TRBV5-1; abundance: .; j_gene: TRBJ2-7; d_gene: .; CDR3nt: TGCGCCAGCAGCTTGCGCCCAGGACACGAGTACGAGCAGTACTTC; CDR3aa: CASSLRPGHEYEQYF
v_gene: TRBV5-4; abundance: .; j_gene: TRBJ2-1; d_gene: .; CDR3nt: TGTGCCAGCAGCCCAAACAGGTACAATGAGCAGTTCTTC; CDR3aa: CASSPNRYNEQFF
v_gene: TRBV2; abundance: .; j_gene: TRBJ2-7; d_gene: .; CDR3nt: TGTGCCAGCAGAAGTGGTCATTCCCCCTACGAGCAGTACTTC; CDR3aa: CASRSGHSPYEQYF
v_gene: TRBV5-5; abundance: many; j_gene: TRBJ1-1; d_gene: .; CDR3nt: TGTGCCAGCAGCTTGGGGGGAATGGTGGATACTGAAGCTTTCTTT; CDR3aa: CASSLGGMVDTEAFF
v_gene: TRBV4-1; abundance: many; j_gene: TRBJ2-7; d_gene: .; CDR3nt: TGCGCCAGCAGCCAAGCCAGGGGCCCGTCCTACGAGCAGTACTTC; CDR3aa: CASSQARGPSYEQYF
v_gene: TRBV2; abundance: .; j_gene: TRBJ1-4; d_gene: TRBD1; CDR3nt: TGTGCCAGCAGTGAAGTTGGGACAGGGGGTGAAAAACTGTTTTTT; CDR3aa: CASSEVGTGGEKLFF
v_gene: TRBV7-2; abundance: .; j_gene: TRBJ2-5; d_gene: TRBD1; CDR3nt: TGTGCCAGCAGGAGACAGGGGGAGACCCAGTACTTC; CDR3aa: CASRRQGETQYF
v_gene: TRBV9; abundance: once; j_gene: TRBJ2-7; d_gene: TRBD1; CDR3nt: TGTGCCAGCAGATCTTCGCCGGGACAGGAAGACGAGCAGTACTTC; CDR3aa: CASRSSPGQEDEQYF
v_gene: TRBV20-1; abundance: once; j_gene: TRBJ2-3; d_gene: TRBD2; CDR3nt: TGCAGTGCTATTCGGGGGGATGGGGGAGATACGCAGTATTTT; CDR3aa: CSAIRGDGGDTQYF
v_gene: TRBV20-1; abundance: .; j_gene: TRBJ2-3; d_gene: TRBD1; CDR3nt: TGCAGTGCTCTCCCCGGGACAGGGGACACAGATACGCAGTATTTT; CDR3aa: CSALPGTGDTDTQYF
v_gene: TRBV4-2; abundance: .; j_gene: TRBJ1-2; d_gene: .; CDR3nt: TGTGCCAGCAGCCAAGATAACGGGGGGACCAACTATGGCTACACCTTC; CDR3aa: CASSQDNGGTNYGYTF
v_gene: TRBV29-1; abundance: few; j_gene: TRBJ2-3; d_gene: .; CDR3nt: TGCAGCGTTGTTGGCGGGAGCACAGATACGCAGTATTTT; CDR3aa: CSVVGGSTDTQYF
v_gene: TRBV7-8; abundance: many; j_gene: TRBJ2-1; d_gene: TRBD1; CDR3nt: TGTGCCTGCGCGGACAGGGGCCACAATGAGCAGTTCTTC; CDR3aa: CACADRGHNEQFF
v_gene: TRBV9; abundance: once; j_gene: TRBJ1-2; d_gene: .; CDR3nt: TGTGCCAGCAGCGTAGTTCCAGATTATGGCTACACCTTC; CDR3aa: CASSVVPDYGYTF
v_gene: TRBV20-1; abundance: .; j_gene: TRBJ1-2; d_gene: .; CDR3nt: TGCAGTGCGCCCCTCGGACAGTCTAACTATGGCTACACCTTC; CDR3aa: CSAPLGQSNYGYTF
v_gene: TRBV9; abundance: .; j_gene: TRBJ2-1; d_gene: .; CDR3nt: TGTGCCAGCGCCCACGGGGGGCAGAATGAGCAGTTCTTC; CDR3aa: CASAHGGQNEQFF
v_gene: TRBV10-1; abundance: many; j_gene: TRBJ2-3; d_gene: .; CDR3nt: TGCGCCAGCAGTGAGGGTTACGAGTGGCGGGGGCGCACAGATACGCAGTATTTT; CDR3aa: CASSEGYEWRGRTDTQYF
v_gene: TRBV11-1; abundance: once; j_gene: TRBJ1-2; d_gene: .; CDR3nt: TGTGCCAGCAGCATCCGGGGCCTGACTGAGCTTGATGGCTACACCTTC; CDR3aa: CASSIRGLTELDGYTF
v_gene: TRBV20-1; abundance: many; j_gene: TRBJ2-7; d_gene: TRBD1; CDR3nt: TGCAGTGCTCCTAACCGGGACAGACCTCTACTTTTATACTTC; CDR3aa: CSAPNRDRPLLLYF
v_gene: TRBV25-1; abundance: .; j_gene: TRBJ1-1; d_gene: TRBD1; CDR3nt: TGTGCCAGTTCGGACAGGGGCGGGGGGAACACTGAAGCTTTCTTT; CDR3aa: CASSDRGGGNTEAFF
v_gene: TRBV11-1; abundance: .; j_gene: TRBJ2-2; d_gene: .; CDR3nt: TGTGCCAGCAGTACGAAAACTAGGGACGGGACCACGAATCGCGGCGGGGAGCTGTTTTTT; CDR3aa: CASSTKTRDGTTNRGGELFF
v_gene: TRBV19; abundance: .; j_gene: TRBJ2-3; d_gene: TRBD2; CDR3nt: TGTGCCAGTAGTACGACTAGCGGGAGGGCCCATCCCGATACGCAGTATTTT; CDR3aa: CASSTTSGRAHPDTQYF
v_gene: TRBV7-2; abundance: .; j_gene: TRBJ2-6; d_gene: .; CDR3nt: TGTGCCAGCAGCTTAGGAGCCTCTGGGGCCAACGTCCTGACTTTC; CDR3aa: CASSLGASGANVLTF
v_gene: TRBV7-2; abundance: once; j_gene: TRBJ2-1; d_gene: .; CDR3nt: TGTGCCAGCAGCTTCAGGGGCCTAGCCTACAATGAGCAGTTCTTC; CDR3aa: CASSFRGLAYNEQFF
v_gene: TRBV5-6; abundance: few; j_gene: TRBJ1-6; d_gene: TRBD1; CDR3nt: TGTGCCAGCAGCTTAGGGGACAGGGACAATTCACCCCTCCACTTT; CDR3aa: CASSLGDRDNSPLHF
v_gene: TRBV4-1; abundance: .; j_gene: TRBJ2-7; d_gene: .; CDR3nt: TGCGCCAGCAGCCAGGACGGAGCCTCCTACGAGCAGTACTTC; CDR3aa: CASSQDGASYEQYF
v_gene: TRBV5-6; abundance: many; j_gene: TRBJ1-2; d_gene: .; CDR3nt: TGTGCCAGCAGCCCGGCGGGCGCAGGGATTGGCTACACCTTC; CDR3aa: CASSPAGAGIGYTF
v_gene: TRBV10-3; abundance: .; j_gene: TRBJ2-7; d_gene: .; CDR3nt: TGTGCCATCAGTGAAGGGTGGTACGAGCAGTACTTC; CDR3aa: CAISEGWYEQYF
v_gene: TRBV2; abundance: .; j_gene: TRBJ1-6; d_gene: .; CDR3nt: TGTGCCAGCAGTGTAGGCAGGCTGGGGTCACCCCTCCACTTT; CDR3aa: CASSVGRLGSPLHF
v_gene: TRBV19; abundance: once; j_gene: TRBJ2-6; d_gene: TRBD1; CDR3nt: TGTGCCAGAGACAGGGAAGCTGGGGCCAACGTCCTGACTTTC; CDR3aa: CARDREAGANVLTF
v_gene: TRBV25-1; abundance: .; j_gene: TRBJ2-2; d_gene: .; CDR3nt: TGTGCCAGCAGTGAATGGGACAAATCGGTCGGGGAGCTGTTTTTT; CDR3aa: CASSEWDKSVGELFF
v_gene: TRBV19; abundance: .; j_gene: TRBJ2-5; d_gene: TRBD1; CDR3nt: TGTGCCAGTAGTATCCTTCAGCAAGGACAGGGGATGGAGACCCAGTACTTC; CDR3aa: CASSILQQGQGMETQYF
v_gene: TRBV24-1; abundance: .; j_gene: TRBJ2-2; d_gene: .; CDR3nt: TGTGCCACCAGTGATTTAACCGCATTGAACAAGGTATCAAACTTGAACACCGGGGAGCTGTTTTTT; CDR3aa: CATSDLTALNKVSNLNTGELFF
v_gene: TRBV15; abundance: .; j_gene: TRBJ2-7; d_gene: .; CDR3nt: TGTGCCACCAGCAGAGATTTTCTAGCGCAGGGGGCCTACGAGCAGTACTTC; CDR3aa: CATSRDFLAQGAYEQYF
v_gene: TRBV10-3; abundance: few; j_gene: TRBJ2-5; d_gene: .; CDR3nt: TGTGCCATCAGGCCACAGGGACTGCAAGAGACCCAGTACTTC; CDR3aa: CAIRPQGLQETQYF
v_gene: TRBV2; abundance: .; j_gene: TRBJ1-5; d_gene: .; CDR3nt: TGTGCCAGCAGTGTACGGACGTCGGGGGGTCAGCCCCAGCATTTT; CDR3aa: CASSVRTSGGQPQHF
v_gene: TRBV7-2; abundance: many; j_gene: TRBJ2-2; d_gene: TRBD1; CDR3nt: TGTGCCAGCAGCTTGGCCTACAGGGGAACGACCGGGGAGCTGTTTTTT; CDR3aa: CASSLAYRGTTGELFF
v_gene: TRBV5-5; abundance: .; j_gene: TRBJ1-1; d_gene: .; CDR3nt: TGTGCCAGCAGCTTGGAACTCAGGCTAGGAACTGAAGCTTTCTTT; CDR3aa: CASSLELRLGTEAFF
v_gene: TRBV10-3; abundance: once; j_gene: TRBJ2-5; d_gene: .; CDR3nt: TGTGCCATCAGTGGGGACTCAGAGGAGACCCAGTACTTC; CDR3aa: CAISGDSEETQYF
v_gene: TRBV6-1; abundance: many; j_gene: TRBJ2-7; d_gene: .; CDR3nt: TGTGCCAGCAGCCTAGTCCTTTTGGACGAGCAGTACTTC; CDR3aa: CASSLVLLDEQYF
v_gene: TRBV20-1; abundance: .; j_gene: TRBJ2-7; d_gene: .; CDR3nt: TGCAGTGCTACTCATTGGACAAGCTACGAGCAGTACTTC; CDR3aa: CSATHWTSYEQYF